This TCR beta chain is from a study of blood T cells in healthy people across ages (dated by TCRdb to between 2014 and 2017). About the full investigation: In model experiments, template switching captured roughly one uniquely barcoded TCR beta cDNA molecule for every two T cells. To track age-related changes in TCR beta repertoire diversity, the study relied on deep sequencing normalized with unique cDNA molecular identifiers. The donors were split into four age groups: young (average about 16 years), middle-aged (39), aged (62) and long-lived (approximately 80). Donors of different ages were randomly distributed across sequencing lanes to avoid experimental bias. For two donors (one aged 18 to 30 and one aged 80 or older), the study analyzed two additional independent replicas of 1 million unique cDNA reads from the same blood draw.

Study-level results and caveats: Estimates of total diversity based on one million sequenced T cells were considered lower bounds and underestimates. Conclusive comparison of naive and antigen-experienced compartments was prevented by the profiling of bulk unsorted PBMCs. The CMV infection status of donors was not known, potentially confounding age-related changes in expanded clonotypes. There was a strong correlation between observed TCR beta diversity and the percentage of naive T cells measured by flow cytometry. The long-lived group showed more naive CD4+ T cells, fewer expanded clones and increased TCR diversity than the aged group, suggesting age selection. As age increased, observed TCR beta diversity per million T cells dropped in a roughly linear way, and a significant reduction was already evident by age roughly 36.

Donors were about 36 systemically healthy Caucasian individuals from Russia aged 6 to 90 years. Each donor gave roughly 9 milliliters of peripheral blood, drawn into EDTA-treated Vacutainer tubes. Ficoll-Paque density-gradient centrifugation was used to isolate PBMCs, with at least 6 million obtained per sample. Trizol reagent was used to extract total RNA from the PBMCs, yielding at least 5.5 micrograms per sample. Naive CD45RAhigh/CD27high T cell percentages were measured by flow cytometry on a PBMC aliquot from every donor. This clonotype was found once. Its antigen is still unknown. Base qualities are missing; no much larger clone stands one base away. The library was made by 5' RACE. The instrument given in TCRdb is Illumina HiSeq 2500. A second PCR of 7 to 11 cycles was performed with a sample-barcoded 5' primer and a J-beta primer mix. A template-switch 5' adaptor carrying 12 random nucleotides introduced a unique molecular identifier onto each TCR beta cDNA molecule. Each sample yielded at least 3 million CDR3-containing paired-end reads. First-strand cDNA was synthesized from all RNA with the Mint cDNA synthesis kit, primed by a TRBC-specific oligonucleotide. All cDNA was treated with uracil-DNA glycosylase and then went through a first 18-cycle PCR with the universal primers M1SS and BC2_uni_R. Per the authors' processing: Normalization of each sample was performed by random selection of 1 million high-quality reads, each carrying a distinct molecular identifier. Instead of being binned into consensus sequences, reads that shared molecular identifiers were thrown out. MiTCR, with a Q25 quality threshold and the strictest error-elimination algorithm, was used for CDR3 identification, clonotype clustering and error correction. A nonparametric unseen species model with Euler transformation was used to estimate lower-bound total TCR beta diversity. Through fastp at Q25 and MiXCR, TCRdb rebuilt clones from the public reads, retaining in-frame beta chains. Each CDR3 protein appears once, grouped with its most common genes and DNA. Clone size and V and J calls follow TCRdb, not the original study. The sample profile shows roughly 800,000 distinct CDR3 sequences; 55% to 75% of them were found once. The ten largest clonotypes hold roughly 20% of the sample.

The CDR3 sequence holds 14 residues, the cysteine and phenylalanine included. The entry retains the CDR3 DNA only, 42 bases that are in frame from base 1. CDR1 and CDR2 (MNHNS, SASEGT) derive from the germline V gene. The V and J ends are trimmed by 3 bases and 10 bases, leaving 16 bases between them. Sequencing was performed on blood. The sequence derives from a man younger than 40 in good health. The chain couples TRBV6-1 to TRBJ2-1, with no confidently assigned D gene. The nucleotide sequence is given as TGTGCCAGCAGTGACATATTGGACCTGAGCGAGCAGTTCTTC. Its translation reads: CASSDILDLSEQFF.